This TCR beta chain was observed in a study of cytomegalovirus exposure and HLA in healthy donors. Points from the study as a whole: In an earlier analysis, about 87% or about 30%: the productive usage of most TCR beta V segments.

V lost 0 bases and J lost 0, with 10 bases in between. Germline CDR1 and CDR2: LNHNV and YYDKDF (reference sequence). The CDR3 totals 16 residues. Turning to this clone: Its antigen is not known.

PCR primers comprised 60 Vbeta and 13 Jbeta primers. Sequencing was performed with immunoSEQ multiplex PCR; in TCRdb, only in-frame clones are kept and a portion is missing. Of 130,000 to 150,000 clones listed, 75% to 80% are singletons. The chain is built from TRBV15 and TRBJ2-3, with D unresolved. Sequencing was done on a sample of PBMCs. The clonotype originates from a man in his forties or fifties in good health and CMV-seropositive. CDR3 nucleotides: TGTGCCACCAGCAGAGATGGCGGCATTAGCACAGATACGCAGTATTTT. Amino acids: CATSRDGGISTDTQYF.